This T cell receptor beta chain was found in a study of cytomegalovirus exposure and HLA in healthy donors. The PCR ran on 60 Vbeta and 13 Jbeta primers. Using immunoSEQ multiplex PCR, the repertoire was profiled, and TCRdb retains in-frame clones only, with some absent. Here the sample table reports some 75,000 clones. V was clipped by 0 bases and J by 7 bases, with 15 bases between them. Germline CDR1 and CDR2: MNHEY and SMNVEV (reference sequence). This CDR3 has 16 residues. Source material: PBMCs. This sequence originates from a boy aged 5-17 years in good health and CMV-seronegative. The V call is TRBV27, the J call TRBJ2-2; D might be TRBD2 (6 bases). The chain's CDR3 is CASSLSSRVGGGELFF. DNA for the CDR3: TGTGCCAGCAGTTTATCGTCCAGGGTGGGAGGCGGGGAGCTGTTTTTT.